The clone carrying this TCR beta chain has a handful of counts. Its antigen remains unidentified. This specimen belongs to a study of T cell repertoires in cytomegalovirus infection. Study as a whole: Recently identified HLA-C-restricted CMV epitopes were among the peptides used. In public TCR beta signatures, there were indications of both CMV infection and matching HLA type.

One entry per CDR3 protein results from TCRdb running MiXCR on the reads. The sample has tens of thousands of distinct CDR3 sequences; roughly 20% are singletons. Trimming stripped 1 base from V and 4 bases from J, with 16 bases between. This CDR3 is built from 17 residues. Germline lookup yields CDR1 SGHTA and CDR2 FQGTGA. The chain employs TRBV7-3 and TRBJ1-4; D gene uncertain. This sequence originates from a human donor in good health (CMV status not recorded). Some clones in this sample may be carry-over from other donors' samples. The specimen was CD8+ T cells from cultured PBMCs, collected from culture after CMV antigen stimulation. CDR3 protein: CASSLKVIRRSNEKLFF. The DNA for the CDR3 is TGTGCCAGCAGCTTAAAGGTTATCCGAAGGAGTAATGAAAAACTGTTTTTT.